This TCR beta chain was retrieved from a study of T-cell memory formation after mild COVID-19. Study-wide context: TCR clusters showed largely donor specificity.

Germline CDR1 SGHDN, CDR2 FVKESK. The CDR3 is 14 residues long. Trimming cost V 2 bases and J 4 bases, with 12 bases left between them. TCRdb reprocessed the 5' RACE reads via MiXCR and lists one record per CDR3 protein. The sample contains 400,000 or so distinct CDR3 sequences, 20% of which appear only once. This clonotype was observed a few times. The chain has TRBV14 and TRBJ2-7; unclear D gene. This receptor was identified in an adult woman who had mild COVID-19 (a few samples of this study predate the infection). Cell type and time point are not known. The sample was PBMCs or a T cell subset sorted from them (not recorded which). The CDR3 reads CASSQHEMEYEQYF. CDR3 DNA sequence: TGTGCCAGCAGCCAACACGAGATGGAGTACGAGCAGTACTTC. Together with reference TRBV14 and TRBJ2-7, the CDR3 gives the full variable domain: EAGVTQFPSHSVIEKGQTVTLRCDPISGHDNLYWYRRVMGKEIKFLLHFVKESKQDESGMPNNRFLAERTGGTYSTLKVQPAELEDSGVYFCASSQHEMEYEQYFGPGTRLTVT.